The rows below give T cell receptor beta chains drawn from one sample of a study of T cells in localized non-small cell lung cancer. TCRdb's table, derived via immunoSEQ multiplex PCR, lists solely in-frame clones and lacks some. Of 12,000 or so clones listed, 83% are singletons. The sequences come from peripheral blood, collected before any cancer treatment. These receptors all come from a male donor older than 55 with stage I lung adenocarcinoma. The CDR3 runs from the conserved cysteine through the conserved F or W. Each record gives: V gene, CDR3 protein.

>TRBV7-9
CASSLTRGQNTGELFF
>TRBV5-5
CASSFFRGREGYTF
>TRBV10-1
CASSISAGEQYF
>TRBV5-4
CASSAISGTGSYEQYF
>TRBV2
CASSEQGEQFF
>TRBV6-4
CASSDSTTGELFF
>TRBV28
CASSTMGEQGRRQPQHF
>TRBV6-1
CASSGGTGPMIEQFF
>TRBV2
CASREETGKNEQFF
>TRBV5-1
CASSIQGDGYTF
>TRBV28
CASSLFGGYTF
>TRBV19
CASSSGTGGSYEQYF
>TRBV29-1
CSTDPDRGDNEQFF
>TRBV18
CASSLLGGDEQFF
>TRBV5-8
CASSVPEGHGYTF
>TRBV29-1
CSVEQGTDTQYF
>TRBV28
CASSSTSGTDTQYF
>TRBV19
CASSIEYIYNEQFF
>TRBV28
CASSSTGPYNEQFF
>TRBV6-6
CASSRGGKNGYTF
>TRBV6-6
CASRATGTDTQYF
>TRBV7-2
CASSLGGWSSYEQYF
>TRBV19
CASSTRQGANEKLFF
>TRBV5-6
CASSPWDRANYGYTF
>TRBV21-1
CASRVLGGVAAYEQYF
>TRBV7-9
CASSLGSLAAYNEQFF
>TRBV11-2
CASRPRGGFSYEQYF
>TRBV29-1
CSVVGRAGNTIYF
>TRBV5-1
CASSTGSLTEAFF
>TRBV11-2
CASSLRTSGTGDTQYF
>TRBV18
CASSTDMNTEAFF
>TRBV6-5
CASSRGGQGGQPQHF